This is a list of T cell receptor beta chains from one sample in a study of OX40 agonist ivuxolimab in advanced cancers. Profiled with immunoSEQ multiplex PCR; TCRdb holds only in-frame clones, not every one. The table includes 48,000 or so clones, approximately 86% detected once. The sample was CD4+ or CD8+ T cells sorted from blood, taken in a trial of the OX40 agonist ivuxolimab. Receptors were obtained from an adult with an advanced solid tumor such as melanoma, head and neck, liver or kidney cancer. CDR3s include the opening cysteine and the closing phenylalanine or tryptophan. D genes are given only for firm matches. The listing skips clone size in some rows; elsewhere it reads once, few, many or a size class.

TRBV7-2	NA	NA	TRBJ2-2	CASRALRGNTGELFF	TGTGCCAGCAGGGCTTTGAGGGGGAACACCGGGGAGCTGTTTTTT
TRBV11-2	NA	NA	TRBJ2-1	CASRPGLTVNEQFF	TGTGCCAGCAGACCGGGACTGACCGTCAATGAGCAGTTCTTC
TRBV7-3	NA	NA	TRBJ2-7	CASSFAGGNEQYF	TGTGCCAGCAGCTTTGCAGGGGGGAACGAGCAGTACTTC
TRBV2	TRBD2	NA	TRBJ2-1	CASRETSGGVFEQFF	TGTGCCAGCAGAGAGACTAGCGGGGGGGTCTTTGAGCAGTTCTTC
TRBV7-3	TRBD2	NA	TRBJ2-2	CASSYSGGANTGELFF	TGTGCCAGCAGCTACAGCGGGGGGGCGAACACCGGGGAGCTGTTTTTT
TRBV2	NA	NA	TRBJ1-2	CASSGQRQYGYTF	TGTGCCAGCAGTGGACAACGGCAATATGGCTACACCTTC
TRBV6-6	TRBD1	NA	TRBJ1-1	CASREGSGQGAGAFF	TGTGCCAGCAGGGAGGGTTCGGGACAGGGGGCCGGCGCTTTCTTT
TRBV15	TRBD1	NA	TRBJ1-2	CATSRGDRGNYGYTF	TGTGCCACCAGCAGAGGGGACAGGGGGAACTATGGCTACACCTTC
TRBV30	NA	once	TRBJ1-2	CAWSVDYGYTF	TGTGCCTGGAGTGTTGACTATGGCTACACCTTC
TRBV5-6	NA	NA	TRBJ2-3	CASSLDGTSTDTQYF	TGTGCCAGCAGCTTGGACGGGACTAGCACAGATACGCAGTATTTT
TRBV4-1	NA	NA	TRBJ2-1	CASSQGGGGLHNEQFF	TGCGCCAGCAGCCAAGGTGGGGGGGGGCTCCACAATGAGCAGTTCTTC
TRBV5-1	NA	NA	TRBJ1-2	CASSFSDQRSYPTF	TGCGCCAGCAGCTTTTCCGATCAAAGATCCTACCCCACCTTC
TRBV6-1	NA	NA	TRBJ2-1	CASSRQPNEQFF	TGTGCCAGCTCCCGACAACCCAATGAGCAGTTCTTC
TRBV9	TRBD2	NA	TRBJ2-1	CASSPRGLAGGYEQFF	TGTGCCAGCAGCCCGAGGGGACTAGCGGGAGGGTATGAGCAGTTCTTC
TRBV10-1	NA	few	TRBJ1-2	CASIDGYTF	TGCGCCAGCATCGATGGCTACACCTTC
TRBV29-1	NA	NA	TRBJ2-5	CSAGSGQETQYF	TGCAGCGCAGGCAGCGGACAAGAGACCCAGTACTTC
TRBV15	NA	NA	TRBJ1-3	CATSRAGAGNTIYF	TGTGCCACCAGCAGAGCGGGGGCCGGAAACACCATATATTTT
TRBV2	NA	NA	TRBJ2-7	CASSEAGPSYEQYF	TGTGCCAGCAGTGAAGCGGGTCCCTCCTACGAGCAGTACTTC
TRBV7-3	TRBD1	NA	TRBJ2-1	CASSPSGQGTSEQFF	TGTGCCAGCAGCCCCTCGGGACAGGGTACTAGTGAGCAGTTCTTC
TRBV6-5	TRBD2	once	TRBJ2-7	CASSYSASSGTYEQYF	TGTGCCAGCAGTTACTCGGCGTCTAGCGGGACCTACGAGCAGTACTTC
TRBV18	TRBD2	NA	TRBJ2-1	CASSPPPGGPYNEQFF	TGTGCCAGCTCACCACCCCCGGGAGGGCCTTACAATGAGCAGTTCTTC
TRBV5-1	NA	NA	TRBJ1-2	CASSLDVGPGHRDDTF	TGCGCCAGCAGCTTGGACGTCGGCCCGGGACACAGGGATGACACCTTC
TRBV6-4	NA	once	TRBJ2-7	CASSATGASDEQYF	TGTGCCAGCAGTGCAACGGGGGCGAGCGACGAGCAGTACTTC
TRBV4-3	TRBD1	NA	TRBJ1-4	CASSQGTGGVSEKLFF	TGCGCCAGCAGCCAGGGGACAGGTGGTGTCTCGGAAAAACTGTTTTTT
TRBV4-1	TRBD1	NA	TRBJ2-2	CASSSGQGANTGELFF	TGCGCCAGCAGCTCGGGACAGGGGGCAAACACCGGGGAGCTGTTTTTT
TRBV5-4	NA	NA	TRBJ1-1	CASSLDRDREAFF	TGTGCCAGCAGCTTGGACCGGGACCGCGAAGCTTTCTTT
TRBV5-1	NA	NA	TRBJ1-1	CASSLGRNTEAFF	TGCGCCAGCAGCTTGGGGCGGAACACTGAAGCTTTCTTT
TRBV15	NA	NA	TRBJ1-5	CATSSLGVGNQPQHF	TGTGCCACCAGCAGCCTGGGGGTAGGCAATCAGCCCCAGCATTTT
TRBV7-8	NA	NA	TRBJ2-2	CASSLIRGTATNTGELFF	TGTGCCAGCAGCTTAATTAGGGGGACGGCTACGAACACCGGGGAGCTGTTTTTT
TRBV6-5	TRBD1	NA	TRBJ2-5	CASRDTGGLFETQYF	TGTGCCAGCAGAGATACAGGGGGATTATTTGAGACCCAGTACTTC
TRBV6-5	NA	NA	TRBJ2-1	CASSISQGGYNEQFF	TGTGCCAGCAGTATATCCCAGGGGGGATACAATGAGCAGTTCTTC